These 12 T cell receptor beta chains were sequenced from one sample in a study of cytomegalovirus exposure and HLA in healthy donors. The protocol was immunoSEQ multiplex PCR, while the TCRdb copy is restricted to in-frame clones and leaves out a portion. The repertoire holds 150,000 to 200,000 clones, about 82% seen once, with 1.4% to 1.5% in the top ten. Specimen: PBMCs. All receptors come from a woman aged 18 to 35 in good health and CMV-seronegative.

The genes are TRBV7-3 and TRBJ1-1, with 9 positions matching TRBD1. Unmatched junction bases numbered 7, after V lost 1 base and J lost 4 bases. The CDR3 has 16 residues. Germline lookup yields CDR1 SGHTA and CDR2 FQGTGA. The CDR3 loop reads CASSLMGGQGGTEAFF. In nucleotides, the CDR3 is TGTGCCAGCAGCTTAATGGGGGGACAGGGAGGCACTGAAGCTTTCTTT.

The chain links TRBV19 to TRBJ1-1; maybe TRBD1 (6 bases). The CDR3 has 13 amino acids. V lost 3 bases and J lost 5, with 10 bases in between. CDR1 and CDR2 from the germline V gene are LNHDA and SQIVND (reference sequence). CDR3 protein: CASSIQGITEAFF. The CDR3 nucleotides read TGTGCCAGTAGTATCCAGGGGATAACTGAAGCTTTCTTT.

A word on this clone: Other DNA sequences from this sample encode an identical CDR3 as well. The chain employs TRBV9 and TRBJ1-6, with D possibly TRBD1 on 6 matching bases. Germline assignment: CDR1 SGDLS and CDR2 YYNGEE. Trimming removed 2 bases from V and 9 bases from J, with 12 bases in between. This CDR3 is built from 14 residues. Written as DNA, the CDR3 is TGTGCCAGCAGCGTCGAAGGGGGGGGTTCACCCCTCCACTTT. Protein: CASSVEGGGSPLHF.

This chain connects TRBV6-6 to TRBJ2-7, with 11 bases identical to TRBD2. With 6 bases clipped from V and 3 bases from J, the junction kept 7 bases outside the gene matches. This CDR3 is built from 15 residues. Looked up from germline, CDR1 is MNHNY and CDR2 is SVGAGI (reference sequence). The CDR3 region is CASRPTSGNFYEQYF. The CDR3, as DNA: TGTGCCAGCAGACCGACTAGCGGGAACTTCTACGAGCAGTACTTC.

As DNA, the CDR3 is TGTGCCAGCACCTCCGGCCGGGGGGGATTAACTGAGCAGTTCTTC. Residues: CASTSGRGGLTEQFF. This rearrangement joins TRBV11-2 to TRBJ2-1, with TRBD2 matching 8 bases. CDR3 length: 15 amino acids. The germline V gene has CDR1 SGHAT and CDR2 FQNNGV. After removal of 7 bases from V and 9 bases from J, the junction contained 14 bases not matched to a gene.

The chain carries TRBV6-1 and TRBJ2-3; 13 bases are shared with TRBD2. V lost 1 base to trimming and J lost 4 bases; unmatched junction nucleotides: 5. Germline V CDR1 and CDR2: MNHNS, SASEGT. This CDR3 contains 17 residues. The CDR3: CASSEERLAGGPDTQYF. The DNA of the CDR3 is TGTGCCAGCAGTGAAGAGAGACTAGCGGGAGGACCAGATACGCAGTATTTT.

The V call is TRBV30, the J call TRBJ1-5, with 10 bases matching TRBD1. Unmatched junction bases numbered 8, after V lost 4 bases and J lost 5 bases. CDR1 and CDR2 (germline): GTSNPN, SVGIG (reference sequence). CDR3 length: 15 amino acids. The DNA for the CDR3 is TGTGCCTGGATGCCGGGACAGGGGTCCTATCAGCCCCAGCATTTT. Protein: CAWMPGQGSYQPQHF. Using reference TRBV30 and TRBJ1-5 for the parts outside the CDR3, the full variable domain is SQTIHQWPATLVQPVGSPLSLECTVEGTSNPNLYWYRQAAGRGLQLLFYSVGIGQISSEVPQNLSASRPQDRQFILSSKKLLLSDSGFYLCAWMPGQGSYQPQHFGDGTRLSIL.

V usage is TRBV5-6 and J usage is TRBJ1-1, with D possibly being TRBD1 (6 bases). The V end lost 3 bases, the J end lost 0 bases, and 12 bases lay between the germline ends. Germline values: CDR1 SGHDT, CDR2 YYEEEE. The CDR3 length is 15 residues. The DNA for the CDR3 is TGTGCCAGCAGCTACCTGGACAGCTTGAACACTGAAGCTTTCTTT. Residues: CASSYLDSLNTEAFF.

The chain is built from TRBV7-9 and TRBJ1-3; D possibly corresponds to TRBD1 (6 bases). The germline V and J ends were trimmed by 1 base and 4 bases, with 17 bases remaining between them. The germline gives CDR1 SEHNR, CDR2 FQNEAQ (reference sequence). The CDR3 has 17 residues. The CDR3 bases are TGTGCCAGCAGCTTAGTTTGGGGGCGCCTCCCGGGAAACACCATATATTTT. This encodes CASSLVWGRLPGNTIYF.

The rearrangement links TRBV4-2 to TRBJ1-3; no firm D call. The V end lost 0 bases, the J end lost 0 bases, and 15 bases lay between the germline ends. There are 18 residues in the CDR3. Germline CDR1 and CDR2: LGHNA and YNFKEQ. The CDR3 region has the DNA TGTGCCAGCAGCCAAGAAGAGGGTTGGCTTCACTCTGGAAACACCATATATTTT. This encodes CASSQEEGWLHSGNTIYF.

The chain links TRBV19 to TRBJ1-1; no reliable D call. This CDR3 spans 14 amino acids. The V and J ends lost 3 bases and 2 bases respectively, with 10 bases between them. Germline V gene data show CDR1 as LNHDA and CDR2 as SQIVND (reference sequence). This CDR3 is CASSIFGGNTEAFF. CDR3 nucleotides: TGTGCCAGTAGTATTTTTGGCGGTAACACTGAAGCTTTCTTT. The whole variable domain, filled in from reference TRBV19 and TRBJ1-1, reads DGGITQSPKYLFRKEGQNVTLSCEQNLNHDAMYWYRQDPGQGLRLIYYSQIVNDFQKGDIAEGYSVSREKKESFPLTVTSAQKNPTAFYLCASSIFGGNTEAFFGQGTRLTVV.

V gene TRBV6-1 combines with J gene TRBJ2-4, with 7 nucleotides matching TRBD1. Germline V gene lookup returns CDR1 MNHNS and CDR2 SASEGT. The CDR3 consists of 13 residues. The J segment lost 6 bases and the V segment lost 7 bases, leaving 6 bases of the junction unmatched. DNA for the CDR3: TGTGCCAGCATCTGGACAGGACGAAACATTCAGTACTTC. This encodes CASIWTGRNIQYF.